This TCR beta chain was found in a study of cytomegalovirus exposure and HLA in healthy donors. As concerns this clone: Its antigen is not identified.

The study, taken as a whole, reports: Most sequenced TCRs were rare (though some public TCRs occurred in many donors). Using the classifier, cytomegalovirus status was reportedly diagnosed with high specificity and sensitivity. In vitro, a few CMV-associated chains proved specific for CMV antigens. A later analysis found first-cohort TCR clusters tended to co-occur in the 120 validation repertoires.

The germline V gene has CDR1 MNHEY and CDR2 SMNVEV (reference sequence). Trimming took 3 bases from V and 3 from J; bases not matched to a gene: 4. The CDR3 is made up of 16 amino acids. The data were produced by immunoSEQ multiplex PCR, yet TCRdb's version contains in-frame clones alone and is incomplete. The sample lists roughly 330,000 clones, 75% to 90% occurring once. The chain is built from TRBV27 and TRBJ2-1; 11 bases are a match to TRBD2. Source material: PBMCs. The receptor was isolated from a young woman in good health and CMV-seropositive. The CDR3 here is CASSFLAGGLYNEQFF. For the CDR3, the DNA is TGTGCCAGCAGTTTTTTAGCGGGAGGGCTCTACAATGAGCAGTTCTTC.